This T cell receptor (beta chain) was recorded in a study of cytomegalovirus exposure and HLA in healthy donors. Study-level points and caveats: About 87% or about 30% of the time was how often most TCR beta V segments were productive, according to an earlier analysis. Reports state that TCR beta sequences accurately predicted most subjects' HLA-A and HLA-B alleles. Later analysis associated a missense DCLRE1C variant with TCR beta V- and J-gene trimming.

The study sampled nominally healthy donors, though unrecorded immune exposures were likely. PCR employed 60 Vbeta and 13 Jbeta primers. This table comes from immunoSEQ multiplex PCR, and its TCRdb copy is limited to in-frame clones, with some not included. Here the sample spans 85,000 to 130,000 clones, about three quarters being singletons. Concerning this clone itself: The target antigen is unknown.

V was cut by 1 base and J by 7 bases, with 14 bases left in between. Germline CDR1 is PRHDT and CDR2 is FYEKMQ (reference sequence). The CDR3 totals 14 residues. The sequence was obtained from a woman between 18 and 29 years old in good health and CMV-seropositive. This chain links TRBV13 with TRBJ2-7, with D possibly matching TRBD1 (6 bases). Sequenced sample: PBMCs. The CDR3 coding sequence is TGTGCCAGCAGCTTAGACTCAGGGGCGCTGGAGCAGTACTTC. The encoded protein is CASSLDSGALEQYF.